This is a list of T cell receptor beta chains from one sample in a study of cytomegalovirus exposure and HLA in healthy donors. The protocol was immunoSEQ multiplex PCR, while the TCRdb copy is restricted to in-frame clones and leaves out a portion. Among 150,000 to 200,000 clones listed, about three quarters were seen once. The sequenced sample consisted of PBMCs. These receptors came from a girl aged 5-17 years in good health and CMV-seronegative. The CDR3 runs from the conserved cysteine through the conserved F or W. Fields, in order: J gene, V gene, clone size, D gene, CDR3 DNA, CDR3 protein. The D gene is left open where the match is weak. Not every row has a clone size; where given, it reads once, few, many or a size class.

TRBJ2-1,TRBV7-9,NA,NA,TGTGCCAGCAGCCCCCTAGGGAGCAATGAGCAGTTCTTC,CASSPLGSNEQFF
TRBJ1-2,TRBV13,NA,TRBD1,TGTGCCAGCAGCTTAGGGACAGGGGTAGGCTATGGCTACACCTTC,CASSLGTGVGYGYTF
TRBJ2-7,TRBV27,NA,TRBD1,TGTGCCAGCAGCTTTGGACAGGGTGGGAACGAGCAGTACTTC,CASSFGQGGNEQYF
TRBJ2-3,TRBV7-2,NA,TRBD1,TGTGCCAGCAGCCCCCGGGACAGGTCCACAGATACGCAGTATTTT,CASSPRDRSTDTQYF
TRBJ1-2,TRBV7-9,NA,NA,TGTGCCAGCAGCCGGGATGGGGTGTCGCACTATGGCTACACCTTC,CASSRDGVSHYGYTF
TRBJ2-7,TRBV27,NA,TRBD2,TGTGCCAGCAGTTTAGGGGGGGGCGAGCAGTACTTC,CASSLGGGEQYF
TRBJ1-2,TRBV30,NA,TRBD1,TGTGCCCGGACCTTTGACAGGGGGCGGAACTATGGCTACACCTTC,CARTFDRGRNYGYTF
TRBJ1-5,TRBV6-1,NA,TRBD1,TGTGCCAGCAGTGTGACAACAGGGGGCAAGGGCAATCAGCCCCAGCATTTT,CASSVTTGGKGNQPQHF
TRBJ1-4,TRBV5-1,NA,TRBD1,TGCGCCAGCAGCTCACAGGGGAATAATGAAAAACTGTTTTTT,CASSSQGNNEKLFF
TRBJ1-5,TRBV4-1,NA,NA,TGCGCCAGCAGCCCCTCACAGGGCAATCAGCCCCAGCATTTT,CASSPSQGNQPQHF
TRBJ1-2,TRBV6-5,few,TRBD1,TGTGCCAGCGGACAGGGAAGCTACACCTTC,CASGQGSYTF
TRBJ1-6,TRBV27,NA,NA,TGTGCCAGCAGTTCCAGGGAATATTCACCCCTCCACTTT,CASSSREYSPLHF
TRBJ2-6,TRBV6-4,few,TRBD1,TGTGCCAGCAGTACAGGGGTTGGGGCCAACGTCCTGACTTTC,CASSTGVGANVLTF
TRBJ2-6,TRBV5-6,few,NA,TGTGCCAGCAGCTTCTCGTCTGGGGCCAACGTCCTGACTTTC,CASSFSSGANVLTF
TRBJ2-7,TRBV6-5,NA,NA,TGTGCCAGCAGTTACGGAGGGGTCGCCTACGAGCAGTACTTC,CASSYGGVAYEQYF
TRBJ2-1,TRBV7-9,NA,NA,TGTGCCAGCACCCTTCAGGGTTACAGTTGGTTCTTC,CASTLQGYSWFF
TRBJ2-7,TRBV7-7,NA,NA,TGTGCTAGCAGCCCTATACCAGGGGAAACCTACGAGCAGTACTTC,CASSPIPGETYEQYF
TRBJ2-7,TRBV5-6,NA,TRBD1,TGTGCCAGCAGCTTGAGGCGGACAGGGAGCGACGAGCAGTACTTC,CASSLRRTGSDEQYF
TRBJ2-4,TRBV19,NA,NA,TGTGCCAGTAGTATCCCGGGGGAGTCCAAAAACATTCAGTACTTC,CASSIPGESKNIQYF
TRBJ1-5,TRBV10-1,NA,TRBD1,TGCGCCAGCAATAATCGGGACAGATTTTATAGCAATCAGCCCCAGCATTTT,CASNNRDRFYSNQPQHF
TRBJ1-5,TRBV7-9,once,NA,TGTGCCAGCAGCTTAGCTAACAGGGATCAGCCCCAGCATTTT,CASSLANRDQPQHF
TRBJ1-3,TRBV30,NA,NA,TGTGCCTGGGGTCTTCAGGATTCTGGAAACACCATATATTTT,CAWGLQDSGNTIYF
TRBJ1-2,TRBV18,few,TRBD1,TGTGCCAGCTCACCGGAACCCCTGGCAGGGGGGTATGGCTACACCTTC,CASSPEPLAGGYGYTF
TRBJ1-4,TRBV5-6,NA,NA,TGTGCCAGCAGCTTGGGTTCGGCCCCGGGGGAAAAACTGTTTTTT,CASSLGSAPGEKLFF
TRBJ1-3,TRBV30,NA,NA,TGTGCCTGGATCGGGGAAACATCGTCCTCTGGAAACACCATATATTTT,CAWIGETSSSGNTIYF
TRBJ1-2,TRBV9,NA,NA,TGTGCCAGCAGGGAGGACAGTTACCATGGCTACACCTTC,CASREDSYHGYTF
TRBJ2-6,TRBV29-1,once,NA,TGCAGCGTGATAGGGGGCTCTGGGGCCAACGTCCTGACTTTC,CSVIGGSGANVLTF
TRBJ1-5,TRBV6-1,few,TRBD1,TGTGCCAGCAGTACAGGGGGCCAAGGCAATCAGCCCCAGCATTTT,CASSTGGQGNQPQHF
TRBJ1-3,TRBV6-5,NA,TRBD1,TGTGCCAGCAGCCACGGACAGGGGGCTTACACCATATATTTT,CASSHGQGAYTIYF
TRBJ1-5,TRBV7-9,NA,TRBD1,TGTGCCAGCAGCGGCGACAGGGTTAGGTATCAGCCCCAGCATTTT,CASSGDRVRYQPQHF
TRBJ1-3,TRBV5-6,NA,NA,TGTGCCAGCAGCCGAGGGTCTTGGTTGAGAAACACCATATATTTT,CASSRGSWLRNTIYF
TRBJ1-2,TRBV30,NA,NA,TGTGCCTGGAGTGACGACCAAACAGGGATCTGGGGCTACACCTTC,CAWSDDQTGIWGYTF
TRBJ2-1,TRBV6-6,few,TRBD1,TGTGCCAGCAGTTACACAGGGGATGAGCAGTTCTTC,CASSYTGDEQFF
TRBJ1-6,TRBV5-6,NA,NA,TGTGCCAGCAGCCATGGTTTAGGGGGGGCCCACATATCTTTT,CASSHGLGGAHISF
TRBJ2-5,TRBV4-2,NA,NA,TGTGCCAGCAGCCAAGCCAGGGCGGAGACCCAGTACTTC,CASSQARAETQYF
TRBJ2-7,TRBV12-5,NA,NA,TGTGCTAGTGACCAGGGTTTAGACGAGCAGTACTTC,CASDQGLDEQYF
TRBJ1-6,TRBV25-1,NA,NA,TGTGCCAGCAGTGAACCACATGATTCACCCCTCCACTTT,CASSEPHDSPLHF
TRBJ1-2,TRBV27,NA,NA,TGTGCCAGCAGTTTGGGTCGGAGCCACCCCTATGGCTACACCTTC,CASSLGRSHPYGYTF
TRBJ1-1,TRBV5-4,NA,NA,TGTGCTAGCAGCACCGGAGCTGAAGCTTTCTTT,CASSTGAEAFF
TRBJ2-7,TRBV6-1,NA,TRBD1,TGTGCCAGCAGTGAGCCCGGGACAGGGGACGAGCAGTACTTC,CASSEPGTGDEQYF
TRBJ1-3,TRBV6-1,NA,NA,TGTGCCAGCAGTGCCAGGGGATTTGAAGTCTCCATATATTTT,CASSARGFEVSIYF
TRBJ1-5,TRBV19,NA,NA,TGTGCCAGTAGTATCCGGAATCAGCCCCAGCATTTT,CASSIRNQPQHF
TRBJ1-4,TRBV27,few,NA,TGTGCCAGCAGTGACCTTGGAGCAACTAATGAAAAACTGTTTTTT,CASSDLGATNEKLFF
TRBJ2-7,TRBV11-2,NA,NA,TGTGCCAGCAGCTTATTTTCGGGTCGGCCGGGCTCCTACGAGCAGTACTTC,CASSLFSGRPGSYEQYF
TRBJ1-6,TRBV6-1,NA,NA,TGTGCCAGCAGTGCCCGACAGATCTCCTATAATTCACCCCTCCACTTT,CASSARQISYNSPLHF
TRBJ2-3,TRBV7-6,NA,NA,TGTGCCAGCGGAAAGTGGGACACTAATACGCAGTATTTT,CASGKWDTNTQYF
TRBJ1-1,TRBV7-9,once,TRBD1,TGTGCCAGCAGCCCTTTTGAAGGGGGCATTGGAGCTTTCTTT,CASSPFEGGIGAFF
TRBJ1-6,TRBV5-8,NA,NA,TGTGCCAGCAGCTTGTTGGAGTTAAATTCACCCCTCCACTTT,CASSLLELNSPLHF
TRBJ1-1,TRBV5-1,NA,NA,TGCGCCAGCAGCTTGGATCCCTTGGGGGCGAACACTGAAGCTTTCTTT,CASSLDPLGANTEAFF
TRBJ2-7,TRBV5-1,NA,NA,TGCGCCAGCAGCTCCACGTCCGCACAGGGAGTACTCTACGAGCAGTACTTC,CASSSTSAQGVLYEQYF
TRBJ1-1,TRBV11-2,NA,NA,TGTGCCAGCAGCCGGTCGGGGGGTCAGATGAACACTGAAGCTTTCTTT,CASSRSGGQMNTEAFF